These T cell receptor beta chains were read from a single sample in a study of OX40 agonist ivuxolimab in advanced cancers. Here immunoSEQ multiplex PCR was the method, and the copy in TCRdb shows in-frame clones only, minus some. The sample shows 29,000 or so clones, about nine tenths of them seen only once. Sequenced material: CD4+ or CD8+ T cells sorted from blood, taken in a trial of the OX40 agonist ivuxolimab. The receptors originated from an adult with an advanced solid tumor such as melanoma, head and neck, liver or kidney cancer. The CDR3 runs from the conserved cysteine through the conserved F or W. A D gene is named only where the DNA matches it firmly. Clone size is stated in some rows and not others, as once, few, many or a class when expanded.

j_call,clone_size,v_call,d_call,cdr3_nt,cdr3_aa
TRBJ1-1,medium-sized,TRBV27,TRBD1,TGTGCCAGCAGCACTGCTGGGACAGCAACTGAAGCTTTCTTT,CASSTAGTATEAFF
TRBJ2-7,-,TRBV9,-,TGTGCCAGCAGCGTAGGTAGGGGAGGAGACGAGCAGTACTTC,CASSVGRGGDEQYF
TRBJ2-2,-,TRBV4-1,TRBD2,TGCGCCAGCAGCCAACAACTAGCGGGGGCTAACACCGGGGAGCTGTTTTTT,CASSQQLAGANTGELFF
TRBJ1-2,medium-sized,TRBV11-2,-,TGTGCCAGCAGCTTAGTTCCGCCCTTGAGTGGCTACACCTTC,CASSLVPPLSGYTF
TRBJ2-1,-,TRBV5-1,TRBD2,TGCGCCAGCAGTCTAAGCCCGGGACTAGCGGGGGGGCCTGGAAATGAGCAGTTCTTC,CASSLSPGLAGGPGNEQFF
TRBJ1-1,-,TRBV5-6,-,TGTGCCAGCAGTAACGGGGCGATATCGACTGAAGCTTTCTTT,CASSNGAISTEAFF
TRBJ1-2,-,TRBV11-2,-,TGTGCCAGCAGCTTAGATCAGGGTTGGGTAGATGGCTACACCTTC,CASSLDQGWVDGYTF
TRBJ2-6,-,TRBV14,-,TGTGCCAGCAGCCAAGATGCAGGGGCGTATGGGGCCAACGTCCTGACTTTC,CASSQDAGAYGANVLTF
TRBJ2-3,-,TRBV7-6,-,TGTGCCAGCAGCTTAAGTATGGGCAGCACAGATACGCAGTATTTT,CASSLSMGSTDTQYF
TRBJ1-1,few,TRBV30,-,TGTGCCTGGATAGTATGGGGAGCCGTTGAAGCTTTCTTT,CAWIVWGAVEAFF
TRBJ1-2,-,TRBV27,TRBD1,TGTGCCAGCAGTTTAAATATGGGGACAGGGTCTAGGAATGGCTACACCTTC,CASSLNMGTGSRNGYTF
TRBJ2-2,-,TRBV5-6,-,TGTGCCAGCAGCTTGGCGGGGAGCGACACCGGGGAGCTGTTTTTT,CASSLAGSDTGELFF
TRBJ2-3,-,TRBV4-1,TRBD1,TGCGCCAGCAGCCGCCCTAGACAGGGAATAGGAACAGATACGCAGTATTTT,CASSRPRQGIGTDTQYF
TRBJ2-1,-,TRBV9,TRBD2,TGTGCCAGCAGCGCAGGGACTACGAAAAATGAGCAGTTCTTC,CASSAGTTKNEQFF
TRBJ2-2,once,TRBV28,-,TGTGCCAGCAGTTTTTTGACGGTGAACACCGGGGAGCTGTTTTTT,CASSFLTVNTGELFF
TRBJ1-2,-,TRBV6-1,-,TGTGCCAGCAGTGAAGCGCTTCAGAGAGGCTTC,CASSEALQRGF
TRBJ1-1,-,TRBV29-1,-,TGCAGCGGAAGTGAGGGTGAAGCTTTCTTT,CSGSEGEAFF
TRBJ1-1,-,TRBV30,-,TGTGCCTGGAGTGTCCGGGTGGTGAGTGAAGCTTTCTTT,CAWSVRVVSEAFF
TRBJ1-5,-,TRBV28,-,TGTGCCAGCAGTTTCCCGCAGGGGATTAGCAATCAGCCCCAGCATTTT,CASSFPQGISNQPQHF
TRBJ2-1,-,TRBV5-1,-,TGCGCCAGCAGCTTTAAGTCTATTGGAGTTTACAATGAGCAGTTCTTC,CASSFKSIGVYNEQFF
TRBJ1-1,-,TRBV12-5,-,TGTGCTAGTGGTTTGGTCACACGACCTTCAGGGGCAGTGAACACTGAAGCTTTCTTT,CASGLVTRPSGAVNTEAFF
TRBJ2-3,-,TRBV4-3,TRBD2,TGCGCCAGCAGCCAAGATCACGGACTAGTAGATACGCAGTATTTT,CASSQDHGLVDTQYF
TRBJ2-1,-,TRBV4-3,-,TGCGCCAGCAGCCAAGAACCACTTGGGCCCTACAATGAGCAGTTCTTC,CASSQEPLGPYNEQFF
TRBJ1-1,-,TRBV7-2,-,TGTGCCAGCAGCTTAGAATCAGGGAACACTGAAGCTTTCTTT,CASSLESGNTEAFF
TRBJ1-1,-,TRBV7-6,-,TGTGCCAGCTATACTCCGGGGCAGTCGACTGAAGCTTTCTTT,CASYTPGQSTEAFF
TRBJ1-2,-,TRBV18,-,TGTGCCAGCTCACCGACAGTCTATGGCTACACCTTC,CASSPTVYGYTF
TRBJ2-1,-,TRBV6-5,TRBD1,TGTGCCAGCAGTCCCCGGGACAGGGTCTACAATGAGCAGTTCTTC,CASSPRDRVYNEQFF
TRBJ2-2,-,TRBV4-3,TRBD1,TGCGCCAGCAGCCAGGCTAGGGACAGGGGGCGGACCGGGGAGCTGTTTTTT,CASSQARDRGRTGELFF
TRBJ2-7,-,TRBV27,TRBD1,TGTGCCAGCAGTTTGGGACAGACCTACGAGCAGTACTTC,CASSLGQTYEQYF